The 30 T cell receptor beta chains in this list originate from one sample, sequenced in a study of cytomegalovirus exposure and HLA in healthy donors. The PCR used 60 Vbeta and 13 Jbeta primers. Some clones are missing from TCRdb's copy, which holds only in-frame ones; the method was immunoSEQ multiplex PCR. The table includes under 250,000 clones, about four fifths detected once. Sequencing was performed on PBMCs. The source is a woman aged 45-59 years in good health and CMV-seropositive.

The chain is built from TRBV7-2 and TRBJ1-1, with D possibly matching TRBD1 (5 bases). This CDR3 region has 15 residues. Germline CDR1 reads SGHTA; CDR2 reads FQGNSA. The V and J ends lost 4 bases and 5 bases respectively, with 17 bases between them. The CDR3, as DNA: TGTGCCAGCAGCTCTTACGGAGGACGGGGGACTGAAGCTTTCTTT. The encoded protein is CASSSYGGRGTEAFF.

This clone was seen just once. The rearrangement uses TRBV5-1 and TRBJ2-3; D call uncertain. V lost 1 base, J lost 1 base, and 7 bases lay in between. Per germline, CDR1 SGHRS and CDR2 YFSETQ. CDR3 length: 14 residues. The CDR3 region is CASSLSRGTDTQYF. The CDR3 nucleotides are TGCGCCAGCAGCTTGTCCCGTGGCACAGATACGCAGTATTTT.

The genes are TRBV6-1 and TRBJ1-2, with 8 bases fitting TRBD1. V lost 1 base and J lost 2; bases outside the gene matches: 6. The CDR3 length is 16 residues. Germline V gives CDR1 MNHNS, CDR2 SASEGT. The CDR3 loop is CASSEGGTGGNYGYTF. CDR3 DNA sequence: TGTGCCAGCAGTGAAGGGGGAACAGGGGGGAACTATGGCTACACCTTC.

The chain employs TRBV2 and TRBJ1-1; 8 nucleotides align to TRBD1. The CDR3 is made up of 11 amino acids. V was pared by 11 bases and J by 3 bases, with 2 bases of the junction left unmatched. Germline lookup yields CDR1 SNHLY and CDR2 FYNNEI. The CDR3, as DNA: TGTGCCGGGACAGGACACACTGAAGCTTTCTTT. Translating gives CAGTGHTEAFF.

J is TRBJ2-7 and V is TRBV21-1; the table's D gene call, TRBD2, was not cross checked with the DNA. TRBV21-1 is tagged as a pseudogene. This CDR3 has 16 residues. CDR3: CASSPDPHGGAYEQYF. The DNA for the CDR3 is TGTGCCAGCAGCCCCGACCCCCACGGGGGGGCCTACGAGCAGTACTTC.

There are a few counts of this clone. J is TRBJ2-3 and V is TRBV6-5, with 11 positions matching TRBD2. The length of the CDR3 is 14 residues. The germline V gene has CDR1 MNHEY and CDR2 SVGAGI. Germline trimming cut 7 bases from V and 2 bases from J; bases unmatched to any gene: 2. The CDR3 loop is CASTGLAVTDTQYF. In nucleotides, the CDR3 is TGTGCCAGCACGGGACTAGCGGTCACAGATACGCAGTATTTT.

Details on this clone: Other DNA sequences within the sample encode an identical CDR3. The chain couples TRBV5-1 to TRBJ2-3; 10 bases are a match to TRBD2. Germline CDR1 SGHRS, CDR2 YFSETQ. The ends lost 2 bases at V and 0 bases at J; junction bases unmatched: 0. The CDR3 totals 15 residues. CDR3 bases: TGCGCCAGCAGCTTTAGCGGGGGGAGCACAGATACGCAGTATTTT. Protein sequence: CASSFSGGSTDTQYF. Looking up the rest from reference TRBV5-1 and TRBJ2-3 gives the full variable domain: KAGVTQTPRYLIKTRGQQVTLSCSPISGHRSVSWYQQTPGQGLQFLFEYFSETQRNKGNFPGRFSGRQFSNSRSEMNVSTLELGDSALYLCASSFSGGSTDTQYFGPGTRLTVL.

The chain is built from TRBV5-1 and TRBJ1-5, with D perhaps matching TRBD1 (5 bases). CDR3 size: 14 residues. V shed 4 bases and J shed 5 bases, with 13 bases lying between them. The germline CDR1 and CDR2 sequences are SGHRS and YFSETQ. The CDR3 reads CASSRGGVDQPQHF. The CDR3, as DNA: TGCGCCAGCAGCCGCGGAGGGGTCGATCAGCCCCAGCATTTT. Full variable domain (rest looked up from reference TRBV5-1 and TRBJ1-5): KAGVTQTPRYLIKTRGQQVTLSCSPISGHRSVSWYQQTPGQGLQFLFEYFSETQRNKGNFPGRFSGRQFSNSRSEMNVSTLELGDSALYLCASSRGGVDQPQHFGDGTRLSIL.

The chain has TRBV10-3 and TRBJ1-2; maybe TRBD1 (5 bases). Looked up from germline, CDR1 is ENHRY and CDR2 is SYGVKD. V was shortened by 8 bases and J by 2 bases, with 9 bases between the two germline ends. This CDR3 contains 12 residues. This CDR3 is CAIGGGNYGYTF. The CDR3 DNA sequence: TGTGCCATCGGGGGAGGGAACTATGGCTACACCTTC.

A word on this clone: Different DNA sequences within this sample yield the same CDR3. This chain joins TRBV6-1 and TRBJ1-2; 9 bases line up with TRBD1. The V segment lost 2 bases and the J segment 1 base; nucleotides outside the gene matches: 8. The CDR3 sequence is 17 residues long. From germline, CDR1 is MNHNS and CDR2 SASEGT. For the CDR3, the DNA is TGTGCCAGCAGTGAATCCGGACAGGGGCGGATTAACTATGGCTACACCTTC. This sequence encodes CASSESGQGRINYGYTF.

This clone was seen just once. V gene TRBV11-2 combines with J gene TRBJ2-2; 14 nucleotides match TRBD2. CDR3 length: 16 residues. Germline CDR1 SGHAT, CDR2 FQNNGV. V lost 7 bases, J lost 6 bases, and 7 bases stayed unmatched. The CDR3 nucleotides read TGTGCCAGCATCAATAGGGGACTAGCGGGGGCCGGGGAGCTGTTTTTT. This gives the protein CASINRGLAGAGELFF.

The chain links TRBV7-6 to TRBJ1-4; D unresolved. V was shortened by 6 bases and J by 8 bases, with 13 bases between the two germline ends. CDR1 SGHVS and CDR2 FNYEAQ come from the germline V gene. This CDR3 is 13 amino acids long. The CDR3 DNA reads TGTGCCAGCAGGCAGGCGTATGAGGAAAAACTGTTTTTT. This codes for CASRQAYEEKLFF. Filled out from reference TRBV7-6 and TRBJ1-4, the complete variable domain reads GAGVSQSPRYKVTKRGQDVALRCDPISGHVSLYWYRQALGQGPEFLTYFNYEAQQDKSGLPNDRFSAERPEGSISTLTIQRTEQRDSAMYRCASRQAYEEKLFFGSGTQLSVL.

The sample holds a few counts of this clone. The rearrangement uses TRBV6-6 and TRBJ1-1, with TRBD1 identical over 11 bases. Germline V gene data show CDR1 as MNHNY and CDR2 as SVGAGI (reference sequence). This CDR3 contains 14 residues. The V and J ends lost 5 bases and 1 base, in that order; junction bases with no gene match: 0. The CDR3 DNA reads as TGTGCCAGCAGTGGACAGGGGGCGAACACTGAAGCTTTCTTT. Its translation: CASSGQGANTEAFF.

The chain's CDR3 is CASSLNGGTYEQYF. In DNA, the CDR3 is TGTGCCAGCAGCTTAAACGGCGGTACCTACGAGCAGTACTTC. The V gene is TRBV7-7, the J gene TRBJ2-7, with no clear D. The CDR3 has 14 residues. The germline V gene has CDR1 SSHAT and CDR2 FNYEAQ (reference sequence). The V and J ends lost 2 bases and 2 bases respectively, with 10 bases between them.

The gene calls are TRBV4-2 and TRBJ2-1; possibly TRBD2 for D (5 bases). Germline values: CDR1 LGHNA, CDR2 YNFKEQ. V dropped 0 bases and J dropped 7 bases, with 10 bases sitting between them. The length of the CDR3 is 14 residues. CDR3 loop: CASSQDSIANEQFF. The CDR3 DNA sequence: TGTGCCAGCAGCCAAGACTCGATAGCGAATGAGCAGTTCTTC.

This clone was seen a single time. The rearrangement joins TRBV2 to TRBJ1-2; D is perhaps TRBD1 (6 bases). Trimming removed 6 bases at V and 4 bases at J, with 9 bases between. CDR3 length: 12 amino acids. Looked up from germline, CDR1 is SNHLY and CDR2 is FYNNEI. CDR3 region: CASRRGTYGYTF. The DNA for the CDR3 is TGTGCCAGCAGGAGGGGGACCTATGGCTACACCTTC. Using reference TRBV2 and TRBJ1-2 for the parts outside the CDR3, the full variable domain is EPEVTQTPSHQVTQMGQEVILRCVPISNHLYFYWYRQILGQKVEFLVSFYNNEISEKSEIFDDQFSVERPDGSNFTLKIRSTKLEDSAMYFCASRRGTYGYTFGSGTRLTVV.

The genes are TRBV30 and TRBJ1-2; perhaps TRBD1 as D (5 bases). CDR3 size: 13 residues. Germline CDR1 GTSNPN, CDR2 SVGIG (reference sequence). The V end was cut by 0 bases, the J end by 7 bases, with 12 bases between. The CDR3 loop is CAWSVLGRAGYTF. The CDR3 nucleotides are TGTGCCTGGAGTGTATTAGGCAGGGCTGGCTACACCTTC.

The rearrangement joins TRBV10-3 to TRBJ1-2, with 8 bases lining up with TRBD1. The trim removed 3 bases at V and 3 bases at J, leaving 12 bases unmatched. The CDR3 runs 17 residues. The germline gives CDR1 ENHRY, CDR2 SYGVKD. The chain's CDR3 is CAISDSDRVNSDYGYTF. The CDR3 coding sequence is TGTGCCATCAGTGACTCGGACAGGGTAAATTCAGACTATGGCTACACCTTC.

The gene calls are TRBV11-2 and TRBJ1-1; possible D gene TRBD1, 6 bases. The CDR3 spans 17 residues. V was cut by 0 bases and J by 10 bases, with 24 bases left in between. Germline lookup yields CDR1 SGHAT and CDR2 FQNNGV. The CDR3 DNA follows: TGTGCCAGCAGCTTAGATTTCCGGCAGGGGAGGGCCGTGGCAGCTTTCTTT. It encodes CASSLDFRQGRAVAAFF.

The gene calls are TRBV6-1 and TRBJ2-7, with 7 bases lining up with TRBD1. In germline, CDR1 is MNHNS, CDR2 SASEGT. After removal of 5 bases from V and 5 bases from J, the junction contained 12 bases not matched to a gene. This CDR3 is built from 15 residues. In DNA, the CDR3 is TGTGCCAGCAGTCTTAGAAGGGACAGTCGGGACGAGCAGTACTTC. Amino acids: CASSLRRDSRDEQYF.

The chain carries TRBV7-9 and TRBJ1-1; no definite D call. Trimming took off 2 bases at V and 4 bases at J, with 11 bases between the two ends. Looked up from germline, CDR1 is SEHNR and CDR2 is FQNEAQ (reference sequence). The CDR3 runs 14 residues. For the CDR3, the DNA is TGTGCCAGCAGCTTATTGATCGGGTTCACTGAAGCTTTCTTT. It encodes CASSLLIGFTEAFF.

The chain carries TRBV14 and TRBJ2-1; the match to TRBD2 covers 8 bases. After removal of 4 bases from V and 2 bases from J, the junction contained 16 bases not matched to a gene. There are 19 residues in the CDR3. Germline V gives CDR1 SGHDN, CDR2 FVKESK. CDR3 protein: CASSPAGLVPSGAYNEQFF. The CDR3 DNA reads as TGTGCCAGCAGCCCCGCGGGACTAGTACCATCGGGGGCCTACAATGAGCAGTTCTTC.

The rearrangement uses TRBV19 and TRBJ1-1; 7 positions match TRBD1. V shed 3 bases, J shed 10 bases, and the junction held 11 bases outside the gene matches. The CDR3 loop spans 14 amino acids. Germline CDR1 LNHDA, CDR2 SQIVND (reference sequence). The CDR3, as DNA: TGTGCCAGTAGTATGGTGAGGGGGCAGGGGACAGCTTTCTTT. Its translation is CASSMVRGQGTAFF.

The chain uses TRBV4-3 and TRBJ2-7; a possible D gene is TRBD1 (6 bases). Germline values: CDR1 LGHNA, CDR2 YSLEER. The CDR3 contains 15 residues. Trimming took off 3 bases at V and 0 bases at J, with 12 bases between the two ends. The CDR3 DNA reads TGCGCCAGCAGCCAGTCGGACAGCTACTCCTACGAGCAGTACTTC. Residues: CASSQSDSYSYEQYF.

V is TRBV5-6 and J is TRBJ2-7; TRBD2 matches 7 bases. The J segment lost 2 bases and the V segment lost 4 bases, leaving 9 bases of the junction unmatched. Germline CDR1 and CDR2: SGHDT and YYEEEE. This CDR3 is built from 15 residues. In DNA, the CDR3 is TGTGCCAGCAGCCTCGGGAGGTCTTCAGCCTACGAGCAGTACTTC. This codes for CASSLGRSSAYEQYF.

The V call is TRBV7-9, the J call TRBJ2-5, with D possibly being TRBD2 (5 bases). The V gene's germline CDR1 is SEHNR and CDR2 FQNEAQ (reference sequence). V was shortened by 9 bases and J by 2 bases, with 13 bases between the two germline ends. The CDR3 runs 13 residues. CDR3 nucleotide sequence: TGTGCCAGTTGCTGGGAGCCACAAGAGACCCAGTACTTC. It yields the protein CASCWEPQETQYF.

The chain carries TRBV7-8 and TRBJ2-1; 8 bases map to TRBD2. Germline V gene lookup returns CDR1 SGHVS and CDR2 FQNEAQ. The CDR3 has 15 residues. With V trimmed by 1 base and J by 5 bases, 4 bases remained unmatched. The CDR3 loop reads CASSLGGSGDNEQFF. CDR3 DNA: TGTGCCAGCAGCTTAGGGGGTAGCGGGGACAATGAGCAGTTCTTC.

V and J are TRBV5-4 and TRBJ2-3; 10 bases are shared with TRBD2. Germline V gene lookup returns CDR1 SGHNT and CDR2 YYREEE (reference sequence). V gave up 3 bases and J gave up 4 bases; unmatched junction bases: 8. The length of the CDR3 is 16 residues. CDR3 coding DNA: TGTGCCAGCAGCTGGAAGCGGGGGGGCCCCCCAGATACGCAGTATTTT. It yields the protein CASSWKRGGPPDTQYF. The full variable domain, completed using reference TRBV5-4 and TRBJ2-3, is ETGVTQSPTHLIKTRGQQVTLRCSSQSGHNTVSWYQQALGQGPQFIFQYYREEENGRGNFPPRFSGLQFPNYSSELNVNALELDDSALYLCASSWKRGGPPDTQYFGPGTRLTVL.

The chain is built from TRBV7-2 and TRBJ2-4; D gene unclear. The CDR3 spans 16 residues. The germline V and J ends were trimmed by 1 base and 1 base, with 11 bases remaining between them. Germline V CDR1 and CDR2: SGHTA, FQGNSA. The CDR3 loop reads CASSLGVSRAKNIQYF. CDR3 DNA sequence: TGTGCCAGCAGCTTAGGCGTTAGCCGCGCCAAAAACATTCAGTACTTC. The whole variable domain, filled in from reference TRBV7-2 and TRBJ2-4, reads GAGVSQSPSNKVTEKGKDVELRCDPISGHTALYWYRQSLGQGLEFLIYFQGNSAPDKSGLPSDRFSAERTGGSVSTLTIQRTQQEDSAVYLCASSLGVSRAKNIQYFGAGTRLSVL.

The table lists this clone with a few counts. The rearrangement links TRBV6-5 to TRBJ1-5, with 7 bases lining up with TRBD1. Losses at the gene ends were 5 bases for V and 6 bases for J; bases not matched to a gene: 10. Germline V gives CDR1 MNHEY, CDR2 SVGAGI. The CDR3 totals 15 residues. The CDR3 region has the DNA TGTGCCAGCAGTGCTGGTGCAGGGGGTAGTCAGCCCCAGCATTTT. This gives the protein CASSAGAGGSQPQHF.